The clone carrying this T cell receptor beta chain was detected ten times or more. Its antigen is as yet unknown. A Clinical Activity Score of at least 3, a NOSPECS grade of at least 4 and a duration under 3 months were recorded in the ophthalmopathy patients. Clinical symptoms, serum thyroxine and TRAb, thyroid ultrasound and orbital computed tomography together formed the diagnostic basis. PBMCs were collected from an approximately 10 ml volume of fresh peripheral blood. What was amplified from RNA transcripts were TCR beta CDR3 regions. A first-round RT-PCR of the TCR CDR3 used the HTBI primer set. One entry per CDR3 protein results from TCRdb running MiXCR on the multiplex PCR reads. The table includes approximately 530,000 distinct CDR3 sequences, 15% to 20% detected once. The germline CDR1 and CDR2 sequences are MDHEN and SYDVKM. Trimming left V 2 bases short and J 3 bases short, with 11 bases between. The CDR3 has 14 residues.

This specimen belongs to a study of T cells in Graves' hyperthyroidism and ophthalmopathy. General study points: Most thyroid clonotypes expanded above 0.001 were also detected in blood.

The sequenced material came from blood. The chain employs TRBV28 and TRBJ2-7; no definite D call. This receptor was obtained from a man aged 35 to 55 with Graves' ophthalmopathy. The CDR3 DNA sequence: TGTGCCAGCAGTTTAAGTGGGCAAAACTACGAGCAGTACTTC. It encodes CASSLSGQNYEQYF. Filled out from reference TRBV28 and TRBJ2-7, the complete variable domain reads DVKVTQSSRYLVKRTGEKVFLECVQDMDHENMFWYRQDPGLGLRLIYFSYDVKMKEKGDIPEGYSVSREKKERFSLILESASTNQTSMYLCASSLSGQNYEQYFGPGTRLTVT.